Listed below are T cell receptor beta chains from one sample, sequenced in a study of early T cells in non-severe SARS-CoV-2 infection. Via MiXCR, TCRdb re-called the 5' RACE reads, giving one row per CDR3 protein. The repertoire consists of about 94,000 distinct CDR3 sequences, with under 15% occurring once and the leading ten covering 2% to 2.5%. The sequencing sample was made of whole blood. These receptors were taken from an adult who was a healthcare worker with PCR-confirmed SARS-CoV-2 infection or an uninfected control (not recorded which). Both conserved end residues are part of each CDR3. A D gene is named only where the DNA matches it firmly. Only some rows state a clone size, as once, few, many or a class for expanded clones.

few - TRBJ2-7 TRBV28 TGTGCCAGCAGTTTGAGCCGCTACGAGCAGTACTTC CASSLSRYEQYF
many - TRBJ2-3 TRBV29-1 TGCAGCGAGACACAGAGCACAGATACGCAGTATTTT CSETQSTDTQYF
- - TRBJ2-3 TRBV28 TGTGCCAGCACCCCTAGGACTGGCACAGATACGCAGTATTTT CASTPRTGTDTQYF
- - TRBJ2-1 TRBV6-2/TRBV6-3 TGTGCCAGCAGTCCTTTGAATGAGCAGTTCTTC CASSPLNEQFF
- TRBD1 TRBJ2-5 TRBV12-3/TRBV12-4 TGTGCCAGCAGCTTCGGACAGGTCCAAGAGACCCAGTACTTC CASSFGQVQETQYF
many - TRBJ2-7 TRBV6-6 TGTGCCAGCAGTCGCAGGGGATCCTACGAGCAGTACTTC CASSRRGSYEQYF
many TRBD1 TRBJ1-6 TRBV6-2/TRBV6-3 TGTGCCAGCAGTTCGTCCCGGGACAGGGGCCAAAGCTCCTATAATTCACCCCTCCACTTT CASSSSRDRGQSSYNSPLHF
- TRBD1 TRBJ2-5 TRBV5-4 TGTGCCAGCAGATGGACAGGGACAGAGACCCAGTACTTC CASRWTGTETQYF
- TRBD1 TRBJ2-6 TRBV7-9 TGTGCCACCAGGGGGAACTCTGGGGCCAACGTCCTGACTTTC CATRGNSGANVLTF
few - TRBJ2-7 TRBV29-1 TGCAGCGTTGCCCCAGGGCTATTC CSVAPGLF
few - TRBJ1-2 TRBV7-9 TGTGCCAGCAGCGCTGGTGGGGTTGGCTACACCTTC CASSAGGVGYTF
few TRBD2 TRBJ2-2 TRBV20-1 TGCAGTGCTATAATAGCGGGGGGGACCGGGGAGCTGTTTTTT CSAIIAGGTGELFF
- - TRBJ1-1 TRBV28 TGTGCCAGCAGTTCCGCCGGGACGGAGAACACTGAAGCTTTCTTT CASSSAGTENTEAFF
few - TRBJ2-7 TRBV29-1 TGCAGCGTTGATGGCCAGGGCGGCTACGAGCAGTACTTC CSVDGQGGYEQYF
many - TRBJ2-5 TRBV11-2 TGTGCCAGCAGCTTACTTGGTAACTCTCGGGGGGAGACCCAGTACTTC CASSLLGNSRGETQYF
- - TRBJ2-5 TRBV3-1 TGTGCCAGCAGCCGAAGGCGGAAAGAGCAAGAGACCCAGTACTTC CASSRRRKEQETQYF
few - TRBJ1-2 TRBV6-6 TGTGCCAGCAGCGCTGGGGCAGCCTATGGCTACACCTTC CASSAGAAYGYTF
- - TRBJ1-2 TRBV7-9 TGTGCCAGCAGCGAGCAGGTTAACTATGGCTACACCTTC CASSEQVNYGYTF
many - TRBJ2-4 TRBV7-2 TGTGCCAGCAGCTTCCGACAGGCAGATCGGCACTTC CASSFRQADRHF
many - TRBJ1-5 TRBV20-1 TGCAGTGCTAGAACACAGGGCCCTAATCAGCCCCAGCATTTT CSARTQGPNQPQHF
- - TRBJ2-7 TRBV4-1 TGCGCCAGCAGCCAAGTTTTTGGGGAAGGGCACGAGCAGTACTTC CASSQVFGEGHEQYF
few - TRBJ2-5 TRBV7-9 TGTGCCAGCAGCTCTCCAGGGGTAGGGCAAGAGACCCAGTACTTC CASSSPGVGQETQYF
- - TRBJ1-5 TRBV2 TGTGCCAGCAGCCCTAGCCTACACAATCAGCCCCAGCATTTT CASSPSLHNQPQHF
- TRBD2 TRBJ2-1 TRBV7-9 TGTGCCAGCAGCCCATCCAGCGGGGGGGCACTCAATGAGCAGTTCTTC CASSPSSGGALNEQFF
- - TRBJ2-2 TRBV2 TGTGCCAGCAGTGTGACAGGGAACACCGGGGAGCTGTTTTTT CASSVTGNTGELFF
- - TRBJ2-1 TRBV9 TGTGCCAGCAGCGTAGACGGGTTTGGTAATGAGCAGTTCTTC CASSVDGFGNEQFF
few TRBD1 TRBJ2-3 TRBV11-2 TGTGCCAGCAGCCCCCGGACAGGGGGCAGCACAGATACGCAGTATTTT CASSPRTGGSTDTQYF
- - TRBJ1-1 TRBV19 TGTGCCAGTAGTCGTCAGAACTTTTTCACCGAGAACACTGAAGCTTTCTTT CASSRQNFFTENTEAFF
many - TRBJ2-2 TRBV13 TGTGCCAGCAGCCGTAACAGGGACACCGGGGAGCTGTTTTTT CASSRNRDTGELFF
- TRBD1 TRBJ2-7 TRBV4-1 TGCGCCAGCAGCCACCCCCGAGGACAGGGCCTCGGCGAGCAGTACTTC CASSHPRGQGLGEQYF
- - TRBJ2-3 TRBV7-8 TGTGCCAGCAGCTTTAGGACAGTCGACACAGATACGCAGTATTTT CASSFRTVDTDTQYF
many - TRBJ1-2 TRBV6-5 TGTGCCAGCAGTTCCGGGCCCCACGCCGGCTACACCTTC CASSSGPHAGYTF
- TRBD1 TRBJ1-2 TRBV27 TGTGCCAACAGTGCCGGGACAGGGGGTTCCCGCCCTGCTAACTATGGCTACACCTTC CANSAGTGGSRPANYGYTF
many - TRBJ1-3 TRBV9 TGTGCCAGCAGCGCGATGGGCGGGGAGATCTCTGGAAACACCATATATTTT CASSAMGGEISGNTIYF
- TRBD2 TRBJ2-1 TRBV5-5 TGTGCCAGCAGCTTGGGATCTCGGGGGGGCTCCTACAATGAGCAGTTCTTC CASSLGSRGGSYNEQFF
many - TRBJ2-1 TRBV2 TGTGCCAGCAGTGAAACGGGGGGCTATAACTATGACAATGAGCAGTTCTTC CASSETGGYNYDNEQFF
few - TRBJ1-2 TRBV5-5 TGTGCCAGCAGCTGGGGGGTTAGCTCTTCTAACTATGGCTACACCTTC CASSWGVSSSNYGYTF
few - TRBJ1-1 TRBV29-1 TGCAGCGTTGTCGGGGTCGGCACTGAAGCTTTCTTT CSVVGVGTEAFF
few - TRBJ1-3 TRBV20-1 TGCAGTGCTGCCAATGGGGGGGTTGGAAACACCATATATTTT CSAANGGVGNTIYF
many TRBD1 TRBJ2-7 TRBV7-8 TGTGCCAGCAGGTTGGACAGGTTGGCTAACTACGAGCAGTACTTC CASRLDRLANYEQYF
few TRBD1 TRBJ2-1 TRBV7-8 TGTGCCAGCAGCTCCGGACAGGGGGCTCGTAATGAGCAGTTCTTC CASSSGQGARNEQFF
- - TRBJ2-5 TRBV20-1 TGCAGTCCTTCCGGGGAGGAGACCCAGTACTTC CSPSGEETQYF
- - TRBJ2-2 TRBV10-3 TGTGCCATCAGGCCGGGGTACGGCACCGGGGAGCTGTTTTTT CAIRPGYGTGELFF
many - TRBJ1-2 TRBV28 TGTGCAGTAACAAGGACAGCTAACTATGGCTACACCTTC CAVTRTANYGYTF
few - TRBJ2-1 TRBV7-2 TGTGCCAGCAGCTTTGTGGGACTGGGGTACAATGAGCAGTTCTTC CASSFVGLGYNEQFF
few - TRBJ1-2 TRBV9 TGTGCCAGCAGCGTAGGCTACACCTTC CASSVGYTF
- - TRBJ1-1 TRBV2 TGTGCCAGCAGTGATCTGGGAGGGAGGACTGAAGCTTTCTTT CASSDLGGRTEAFF
many - TRBJ2-1 TRBV6-2/TRBV6-3 TGTGCCAGCAGACAGGGCGGGGTCGGTGGAAATGAGCAGTTCTTC CASRQGGVGGNEQFF
few - TRBJ1-5 TRBV18 TGTGCCAGCTCACCAATCCAGTCCGGCAATCAGCCCCAGCATTTT CASSPIQSGNQPQHF